The subject of this entry is one T cell receptor beta chain. The CDR3 runs to 14 residues. With 4 bases removed from V and 6 bases from J, the gap between germline ends came to 15 bases. CD4+ cells expanded for around 15 days were restimulated roughly 25 h with allogeneic-DPB1 HeLa cells. Cells were stimulated with HeLa cells transduced with HLA-DPA1/DPB1, HLA-DM, invariant chain and CD80. The data stem from a study of T cell repertoires and HLA-DP antigens. Here immunoSEQ multiplex PCR was the method, and the copy in TCRdb shows in-frame clones only, minus some. Found here are about 2,500 clones, 70% to 75% of them singletons; the top ten hold under 60%. General study results and limits: Naive and memory CD4+ cells were analysed together, not apart.

This chain connects TRBV7-1 to TRBJ1-2, with D possibly being TRBD1 (5 bases). TRBV7-1 is an ORF for which the function is uncertain. The TCR sequence derives from a man aged 55 to 70 in good health and CMV-seronegative. The sequenced sample was CD137- CD4+ T cells from cultured PBMCs. The CDR3 coding sequence is TGTGCCAGCAGCTTATTGTCCAGGGTTAATGGCTACACCTTC. This translates into CASSLLSRVNGYTF.